One TCR beta chain is described in this entry. This record belongs to a study of patients and donors after allogeneic stem cell transplantation. With 0 bases removed from V and 2 bases from J, the gap between germline ends came to 11 bases. Germline assignment: CDR1 SQVTM and CDR2 ANQGSEA. The CDR3 is 14 amino acids. TCRdb re-derived calls from the RT-PCR reads in MiXCR, one entry per CDR3 protein. The sample records about 960,000 distinct CDR3 sequences, about 20% being singletons. The sequencing input was blood, either unsorted or a sorted T cell fraction (not recorded which). The chain recombines TRBV29-1 with TRBJ2-7; D gene unclear. The origin of this receptor is a human donor who was either an allogeneic HSCT recipient or a stem cell or donor lymphocyte infusion donor (not recorded which). It is not recorded whose cells these are; they may come from a transplant donor. The CDR3 DNA reads TGCAGCGTTGAAGATGTTGGCAGTACCTACGAGCAGTACTTC. This codes for CSVEDVGSTYEQYF.